The source of this T cell receptor beta chain is a study of lymphopenia after photon versus proton radiotherapy. The method was immunoSEQ multiplex PCR; TCRdb's version includes in-frame clones alone and lacks a portion of them. The data contain about 70,000 clones, less than 95% of them seen just once; the ten biggest clones take up around 2.2%. V lost 1 base to trimming and J lost 0 bases; unmatched junction nucleotides: 12. Germline V gene sequence: CDR1 SGHAT, CDR2 FQNNGV. The CDR3 consists of 19 residues. The sequencing here drew on peripheral blood, taken from a patient treated with photon-based radiotherapy. This chain links TRBV11-2 with TRBJ1-3; 7 bases match TRBD1. The TCR sequence derives from a woman aged 40 to 55 with cholangiocarcinoma. DNA for the CDR3: TGTGCCAGCAGCTTAGGGTGGCGGACAGGATTAAACTCTGGAAACACCATATATTTT. Its protein is CASSLGWRTGLNSGNTIYF.